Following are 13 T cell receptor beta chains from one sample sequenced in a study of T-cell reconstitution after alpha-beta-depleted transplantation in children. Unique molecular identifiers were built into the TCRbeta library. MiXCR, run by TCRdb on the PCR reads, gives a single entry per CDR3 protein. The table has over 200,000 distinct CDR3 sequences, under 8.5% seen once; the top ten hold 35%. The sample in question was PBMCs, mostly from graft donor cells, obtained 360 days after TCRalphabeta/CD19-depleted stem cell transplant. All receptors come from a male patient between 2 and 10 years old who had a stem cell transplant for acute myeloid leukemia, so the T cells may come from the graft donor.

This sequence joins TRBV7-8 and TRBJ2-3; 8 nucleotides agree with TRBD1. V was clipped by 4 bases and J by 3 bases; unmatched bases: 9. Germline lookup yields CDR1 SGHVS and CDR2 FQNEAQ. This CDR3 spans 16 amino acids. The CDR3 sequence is CASSSLGDRRTDTQYF. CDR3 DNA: TGTGCCAGCAGCTCATTAGGGGACAGGCGTACAGATACGCAGTATTTT.

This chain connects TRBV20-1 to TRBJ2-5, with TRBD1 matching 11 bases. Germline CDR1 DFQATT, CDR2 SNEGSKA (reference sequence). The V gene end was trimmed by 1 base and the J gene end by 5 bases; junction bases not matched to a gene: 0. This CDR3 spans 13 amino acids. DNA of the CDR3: TGCAGTGCTAGAGGGACAGGGGGCGAGACCCAGTACTTC. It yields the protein CSARGTGGETQYF.

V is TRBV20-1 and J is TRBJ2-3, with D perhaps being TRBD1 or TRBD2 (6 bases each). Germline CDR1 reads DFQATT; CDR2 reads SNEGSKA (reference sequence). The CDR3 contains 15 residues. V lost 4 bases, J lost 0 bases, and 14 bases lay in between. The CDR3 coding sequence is TGCAGTGCTAAAGTAGGGGGGTCTAGCACAGATACGCAGTATTTT. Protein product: CSAKVGGSSTDTQYF.

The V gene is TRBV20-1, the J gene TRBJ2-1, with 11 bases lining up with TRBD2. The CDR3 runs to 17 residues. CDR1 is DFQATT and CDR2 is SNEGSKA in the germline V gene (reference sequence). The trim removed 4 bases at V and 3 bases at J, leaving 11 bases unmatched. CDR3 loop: CSANPVLAGGDYNEQFF. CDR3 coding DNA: TGCAGTGCTAACCCCGTCCTAGCGGGGGGCGACTACAATGAGCAGTTCTTC.

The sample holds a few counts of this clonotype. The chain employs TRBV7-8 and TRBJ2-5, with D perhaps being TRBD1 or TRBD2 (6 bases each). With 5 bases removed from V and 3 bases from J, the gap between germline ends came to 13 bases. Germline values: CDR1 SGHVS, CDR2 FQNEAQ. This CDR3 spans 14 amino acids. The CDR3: CASSPGAIKETQYF. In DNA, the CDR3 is TGTGCCAGCAGCCCGGGGGCGATTAAAGAGACCCAGTACTTC.

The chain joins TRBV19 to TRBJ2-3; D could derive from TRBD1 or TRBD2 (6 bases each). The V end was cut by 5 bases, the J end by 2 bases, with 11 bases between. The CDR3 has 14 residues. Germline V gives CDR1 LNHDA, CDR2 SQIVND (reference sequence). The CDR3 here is CASSRRGDTDTQYF. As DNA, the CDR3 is TGTGCCAGTAGTCGTAGGGGGGACACAGATACGCAGTATTTT. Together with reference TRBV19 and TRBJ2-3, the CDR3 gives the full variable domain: DGGITQSPKYLFRKEGQNVTLSCEQNLNHDAMYWYRQDPGQGLRLIYYSQIVNDFQKGDIAEGYSVSREKKESFPLTVTSAQKNPTAFYLCASSRRGDTDTQYFGPGTRLTVL.

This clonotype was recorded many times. The CDR3 is CASSLRGQGMDIQYF. The CDR3 DNA is TGCGCCAGCAGCCTAAGGGGACAGGGTATGGACATTCAGTACTTC. V is TRBV5-1 and J is TRBJ2-4, with 9 nucleotides matching TRBD1. The V gene end was trimmed by 4 bases and the J gene end by 8 bases; junction bases not matched to a gene: 10. Germline CDR1 is SGHRS and CDR2 is YFSETQ. CDR3 length: 15 residues.

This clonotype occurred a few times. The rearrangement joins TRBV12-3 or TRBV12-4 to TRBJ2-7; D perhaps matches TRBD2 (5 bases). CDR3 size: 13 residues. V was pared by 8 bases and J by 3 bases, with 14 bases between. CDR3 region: CASGSDLFYEQYF. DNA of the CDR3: TGTGCCAGCGGGTCGGACTTGTTCTACGAGCAGTACTTC.

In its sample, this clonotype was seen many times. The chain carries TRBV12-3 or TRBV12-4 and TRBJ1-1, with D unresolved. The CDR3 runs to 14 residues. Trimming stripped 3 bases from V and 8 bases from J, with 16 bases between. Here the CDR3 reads CASSFTDIASEAFF. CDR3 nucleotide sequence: TGTGCCAGCAGTTTTACCGATATTGCTTCCGAAGCTTTCTTT.

The CDR3 nucleotides are TGCGCCAGCAGTTCAGCGGGGTTTACTTCTGGGGCCAACGTCCTGACTTTC. Protein product: CASSSAGFTSGANVLTF. The genes are TRBV5-1 and TRBJ2-6; 7 bases are shared with TRBD2. V shed 5 bases and J 1 base; nucleotides not matched to a gene: 9. The CDR3 is made up of 17 amino acids. Per germline, CDR1 SGHRS and CDR2 YFSETQ.

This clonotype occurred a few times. The DNA of the CDR3 is TGTGCCAGCAGCCGACAGCAACTAAACCACGAGCAGTACTTC. Translated: CASSRQQLNHEQYF. This chain links TRBV11-2 with TRBJ2-7; D is possibly TRBD1 (5 bases). This CDR3 is built from 14 residues. The V gene's germline CDR1 is SGHAT and CDR2 FQNNGV. V was trimmed by 5 bases and J by 5 bases, leaving 16 bases between them.

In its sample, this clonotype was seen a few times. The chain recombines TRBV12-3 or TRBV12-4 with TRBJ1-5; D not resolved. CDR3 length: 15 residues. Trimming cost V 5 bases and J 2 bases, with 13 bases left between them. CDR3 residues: CASSPRELGNQPQHF. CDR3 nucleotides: TGTGCCAGCAGTCCGCGGGAATTGGGCAATCAGCCCCAGCATTTT.

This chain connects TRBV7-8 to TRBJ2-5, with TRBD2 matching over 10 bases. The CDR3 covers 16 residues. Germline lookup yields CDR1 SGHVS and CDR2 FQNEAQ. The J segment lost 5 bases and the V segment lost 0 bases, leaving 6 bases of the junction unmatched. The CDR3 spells CASSLAGAGGVETQYF. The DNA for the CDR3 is TGTGCCAGCAGCTTAGCGGGAGCGGGGGGGGTGGAGACCCAGTACTTC.